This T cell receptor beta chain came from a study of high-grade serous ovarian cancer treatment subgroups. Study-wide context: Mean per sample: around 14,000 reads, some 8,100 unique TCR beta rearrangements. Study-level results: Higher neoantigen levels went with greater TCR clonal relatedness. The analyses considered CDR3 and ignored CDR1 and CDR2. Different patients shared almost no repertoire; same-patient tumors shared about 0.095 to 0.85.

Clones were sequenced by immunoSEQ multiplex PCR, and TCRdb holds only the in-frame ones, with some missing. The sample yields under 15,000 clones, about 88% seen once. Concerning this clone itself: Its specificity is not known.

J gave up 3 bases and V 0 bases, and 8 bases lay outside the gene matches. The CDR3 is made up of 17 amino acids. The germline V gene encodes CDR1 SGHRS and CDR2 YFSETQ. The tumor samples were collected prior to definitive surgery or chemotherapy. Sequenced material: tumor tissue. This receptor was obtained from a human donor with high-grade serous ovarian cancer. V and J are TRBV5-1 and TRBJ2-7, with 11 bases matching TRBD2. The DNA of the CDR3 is TGCGCCAGCAGCTTGGGGGGACTAGCGGCGGAGGGCTACGAGCAGTACTTC. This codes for CASSLGGLAAEGYEQYF.